This paragraph reports one T cell receptor (beta chain). Its antigen is not identified. The data belong to a study of T cell responses to AZD1222 COVID-19 vaccine. This CDR3 has 13 amino acids. With 4 bases removed from V and 3 bases from J, the gap between germline ends came to 9 bases. Study findings and constraints: None of the repertoires were sampled until the peak T cell response had passed. Donors, mostly white British, included more females; clonal diversity was possibly underestimated. Across spike, vaccine-associated CD4 TCRs were found, dominant at 160-218 and 743-854.

Repertoires were generated with immunoSEQ multiplex PCR, while TCRdb's copy carries only in-frame clones and drops some. The data contain approximately 110,000 clones, 85% to 90% of them seen just once; the ten biggest clones take up 9.1%. This receptor was taken from an adult in good health. V usage is TRBV12-3 or TRBV12-4 and J usage is TRBJ1-2; the D is unclear. Sequenced here: peripheral blood, sampled on day 0 of AZD1222 vaccination. CDR3 loop: CASSSMTDYGYTF. In DNA, the CDR3 is TGTGCCAGCAGTTCAATGACGGACTATGGCTACACCTTC.